Listed below are T cell receptor beta chains from one sample, sequenced in a study of shared clonotypes between healthy human individuals. TCRdb's copy holds only in-frame clones and misses some; the assay was immunoSEQ multiplex PCR. The sample holds approximately 1.5 million clones, 97% to 99% seen once. The sequenced sample consisted of naive CD4+ T cells sorted from blood. These receptors all stem from a man in his thirties or forties in good health. Each CDR3 is given with its conserved first and last residue. The order of the fields is J gene, V gene, D gene, CDR3 DNA, CDR3 protein. A D gene is named only where the DNA matches it firmly.

J gene: TRBJ2-1
V gene: TRBV29-1
D gene: NA
CDR3 DNA: TGCAGCGTTGGAGGTACGAGCTCCTACAATGAGCAGTTCTTC
CDR3 protein: CSVGGTSSYNEQFF

J gene: TRBJ2-3
V gene: TRBV6-1
D gene: TRBD1
CDR3 DNA: TGTGCCAGCAGCATCCGACAGGGCCGCACAGATACGCAGTATTTT
CDR3 protein: CASSIRQGRTDTQYF

J gene: TRBJ2-7
V gene: TRBV11-2
D gene: NA
CDR3 DNA: TGTGCCAGCAGCTTAGGAACTAGAGGGGACTACGAGCAGTACTTC
CDR3 protein: CASSLGTRGDYEQYF

J gene: TRBJ2-2
V gene: TRBV9
D gene: NA
CDR3 DNA: TGTGCCAGCAGCATGAAAGCGGGCCGGAACACCGGGGAGCTGTTTTTT
CDR3 protein: CASSMKAGRNTGELFF

J gene: TRBJ2-5
V gene: TRBV4-1
D gene: TRBD2
CDR3 DNA: TGCGCCAGCCAGCTGACTAGCGGACAAGAGACCCAGTACTTC
CDR3 protein: CASQLTSGQETQYF

J gene: TRBJ1-2
V gene: TRBV18
D gene: NA
CDR3 DNA: TGTGCCAGCTCACTTTCCCTGGCGGAAGAGAACTATGGCTACACCTTC
CDR3 protein: CASSLSLAEENYGYTF

J gene: TRBJ2-1
V gene: TRBV4-2
D gene: NA
CDR3 DNA: TGTGCCAGCAGCCAAGAAAGTCGACGAGCAATTGAGCAGTTCTTC
CDR3 protein: CASSQESRRAIEQFF

J gene: TRBJ1-2
V gene: TRBV5-6
D gene: TRBD1
CDR3 DNA: TGTGCCAGCAGCTTCGGGACAGTTAACTATGGCTACACCTTC
CDR3 protein: CASSFGTVNYGYTF

J gene: TRBJ2-3
V gene: TRBV6-6
D gene: TRBD2
CDR3 DNA: TGTGCCAGCAGCTCGCTTAGCGGGAGCGACACAGATACGCAGTATTTT
CDR3 protein: CASSSLSGSDTDTQYF

J gene: TRBJ2-1
V gene: TRBV11-3
D gene: TRBD1
CDR3 DNA: TGTGCCAGCAGCTCAGACAGGGGCTCCCTCAATGAGCAGTTCTTC
CDR3 protein: CASSSDRGSLNEQFF

J gene: TRBJ2-3
V gene: TRBV29-1
D gene: TRBD2
CDR3 DNA: TGCAGCGTTAGCGGGGCGTTGACAGATACGCAGTATTTT
CDR3 protein: CSVSGALTDTQYF

J gene: TRBJ2-7
V gene: TRBV5-4
D gene: TRBD2
CDR3 DNA: TGTGCCAGCAGCTTGGAACCGGGACTAGCGTTGTACGAGCAGTACTTC
CDR3 protein: CASSLEPGLALYEQYF

J gene: TRBJ2-7
V gene: TRBV5-1
D gene: TRBD2
CDR3 DNA: TGCGCCAGCAGCCTCCGGACTAGCGGGAGAGGGGCGGGCTCCTACGAGCAGTACTTC
CDR3 protein: CASSLRTSGRGAGSYEQYF

J gene: TRBJ2-6
V gene: TRBV19
D gene: NA
CDR3 DNA: TGTGCCAGTAGCCGAGACTCTGGGGCCAACGTCCTGACTTTC
CDR3 protein: CASSRDSGANVLTF